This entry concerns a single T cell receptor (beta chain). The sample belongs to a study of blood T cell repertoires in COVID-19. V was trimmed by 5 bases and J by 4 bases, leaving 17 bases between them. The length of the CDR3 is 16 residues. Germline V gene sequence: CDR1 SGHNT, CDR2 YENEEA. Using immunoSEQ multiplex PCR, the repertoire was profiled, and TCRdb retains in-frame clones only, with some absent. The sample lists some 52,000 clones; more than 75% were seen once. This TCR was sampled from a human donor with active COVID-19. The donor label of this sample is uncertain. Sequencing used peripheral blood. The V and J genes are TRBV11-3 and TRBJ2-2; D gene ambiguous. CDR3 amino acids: CASSPTGDVGTGELFF. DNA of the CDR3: TGTGCCAGCAGCCCGACGGGTGACGTCGGCACCGGGGAGCTGTTTTTT.